This is a list of T cell receptor beta chains from one sample in a study of OX40 agonist ivuxolimab in advanced cancers. Clones were sequenced by immunoSEQ multiplex PCR, and TCRdb holds only the in-frame ones, with some missing. In the table there are under 60,000 clones, about 87% of which are singletons. The sample consisted of CD4+ or CD8+ T cells sorted from blood, taken in a trial of the OX40 agonist ivuxolimab. Receptors were obtained from an adult with an advanced solid tumor such as melanoma, head and neck, liver or kidney cancer. The CDR3 runs from the conserved cysteine through the conserved F or W. The D gene is left open where the match is weak. Clone size is given for some rows only: seen once, a few or many times, or a class if the clone is expanded.

>TRBD1|.|TRBV28|TRBJ2-1
CASILGSGGAYNEQFF
TGTGCCAGCATCCTAGGGTCAGGGGGCGCCTACAATGAGCAGTTCTTC
>TRBD2|.|TRBV5-4|TRBJ2-1
CASSLERERYNEQFF
TGTGCCAGCAGCTTGGAGCGGGAGCGGTACAATGAGCAGTTCTTC
>.|.|TRBV5-4|TRBJ2-5
CASSHEGGGGRETQYF
TGTGCCAGCAGCCATGAGGGGGGCGGGGGCAGGGAGACCCAGTACTTC
>TRBD2|.|TRBV2|TRBJ2-7
CASRAGLAANYEQYF
TGTGCCAGCAGGGCCGGACTAGCGGCCAACTACGAGCAGTACTTC
>TRBD2|once|TRBV19|TRBJ2-2
CASTLGGIANTGELFF
TGTGCCAGTACCCTGGGAGGGATTGCGAACACCGGGGAGCTGTTTTTT
>.|.|TRBV6-1|TRBJ1-2
CASSPVGVYGYTF
TGTGCCAGCAGCCCCGTCGGAGTTTATGGCTACACCTTC
>TRBD2|.|TRBV5-1|TRBJ2-7
CASSLVILRETGEQYF
TGCGCCAGCAGCTTGGTGATCTTGCGGGAGACGGGTGAGCAGTACTTC
>.|.|TRBV19|TRBJ1-1
CASSRAGTRNTEAFF
TGTGCCAGTAGTAGGGCCGGGACTCGAAACACTGAAGCTTTCTTT
>.|.|TRBV19|TRBJ2-5
CASSISSPETQYF
TGTGCCAGTAGTATATCCAGTCCGGAGACCCAGTACTTC
>TRBD1|.|TRBV6-6|TRBJ2-7
CASSGGDRVTYEQYF
TGTGCCAGCAGTGGAGGGGACAGGGTAACCTACGAGCAGTACTTC
>.|.|TRBV18|TRBJ2-7
CASSPGTAFPYEQYF
TGTGCCAGCTCACCCGGGACTGCCTTTCCCTACGAGCAGTACTTC
>TRBD2|.|TRBV28|TRBJ2-1
CASSPLAGGLNEQFF
TGTGCCAGCAGCCCACTAGCGGGAGGGCTAAATGAGCAGTTCTTC
>.|.|TRBV5-1|TRBJ2-3
CASSRQVSTDTQYF
TGCGCCAGCAGCAGACAGGTTAGCACAGATACGCAGTATTTT
>.|.|TRBV19|TRBJ1-2
CASSPYPGTNYGYTF
TGTGCCAGTAGCCCGTATCCCGGGACTAACTATGGCTACACCTTC
>.|.|TRBV28|TRBJ1-1
CASSLLRGEAFF
TGTGCCAGCAGTCTCCTTAGGGGCGAAGCTTTCTTT
>TRBD2|.|TRBV19|TRBJ2-5
CASSPGGETQYF
TGTGCCAGTAGTCCGGGGGGGGAGACCCAGTACTTC